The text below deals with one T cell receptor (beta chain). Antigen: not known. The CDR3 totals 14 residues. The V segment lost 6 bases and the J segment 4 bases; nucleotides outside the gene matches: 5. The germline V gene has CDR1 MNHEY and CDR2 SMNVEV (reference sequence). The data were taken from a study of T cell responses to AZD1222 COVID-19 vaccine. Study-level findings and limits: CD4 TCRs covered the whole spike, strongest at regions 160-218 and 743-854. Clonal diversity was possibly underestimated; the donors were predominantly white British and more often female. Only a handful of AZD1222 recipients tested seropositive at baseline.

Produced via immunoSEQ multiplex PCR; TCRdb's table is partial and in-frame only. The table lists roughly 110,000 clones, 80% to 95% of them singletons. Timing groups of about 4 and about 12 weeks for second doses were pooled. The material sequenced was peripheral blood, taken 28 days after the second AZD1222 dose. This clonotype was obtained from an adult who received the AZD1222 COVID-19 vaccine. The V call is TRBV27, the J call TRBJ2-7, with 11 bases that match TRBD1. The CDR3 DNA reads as TGTGCCAGCAGCAACGGACAGGGGGCATACGAGCAGTACTTC. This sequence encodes CASSNGQGAYEQYF.